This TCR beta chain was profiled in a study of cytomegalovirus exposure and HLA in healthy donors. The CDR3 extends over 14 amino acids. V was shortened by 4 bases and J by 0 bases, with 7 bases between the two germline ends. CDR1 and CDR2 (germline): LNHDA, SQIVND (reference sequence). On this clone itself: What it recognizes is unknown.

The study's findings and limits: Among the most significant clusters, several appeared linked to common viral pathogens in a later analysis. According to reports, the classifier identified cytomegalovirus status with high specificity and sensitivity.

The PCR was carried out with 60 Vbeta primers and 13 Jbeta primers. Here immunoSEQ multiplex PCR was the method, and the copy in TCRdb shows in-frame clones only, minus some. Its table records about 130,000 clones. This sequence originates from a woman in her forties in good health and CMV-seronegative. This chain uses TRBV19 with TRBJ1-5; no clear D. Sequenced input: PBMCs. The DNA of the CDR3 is TGTGCCAGTAGTACTGTAAATAGCAATCAGCCCCAGCATTTT. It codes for CASSTVNSNQPQHF.